The entry below describes one T cell receptor beta chain. Per the study methods: Quantification of nucleated cells was approximated via reference gene primer amplification. Generated by immunoSEQ multiplex PCR, the TCRdb table keeps only in-frame clones and is missing some. The V and J calls and the clone size are those of that table, but D and trimming were determined from the DNA. The sample shows about 420,000 clones, 70% to 90% of them seen only once. The V and J ends lost 6 bases and 7 bases respectively, with 16 bases between them. The CDR3 covers 14 residues. The germline CDR1 and CDR2 sequences are MNHEY and SVGAGI. These data are taken from a study of blood T cell repertoires in COVID-19. Patients of the Seattle cohort, enrolled during active infection, were followed longitudinally.

This sequence was found in a man aged 18 to 30 with COVID-19, enrolled during active disease. Input material: peripheral blood. The V and J genes are TRBV6-5 and TRBJ2-1, with D possibly matching TRBD2 (6 bases). The CDR3 loop reads CASSQLGAGNEQFF. In DNA form, the CDR3 reads TGTGCCAGCAGCCAACTAGGGGCGGGGAATGAGCAGTTCTTC.